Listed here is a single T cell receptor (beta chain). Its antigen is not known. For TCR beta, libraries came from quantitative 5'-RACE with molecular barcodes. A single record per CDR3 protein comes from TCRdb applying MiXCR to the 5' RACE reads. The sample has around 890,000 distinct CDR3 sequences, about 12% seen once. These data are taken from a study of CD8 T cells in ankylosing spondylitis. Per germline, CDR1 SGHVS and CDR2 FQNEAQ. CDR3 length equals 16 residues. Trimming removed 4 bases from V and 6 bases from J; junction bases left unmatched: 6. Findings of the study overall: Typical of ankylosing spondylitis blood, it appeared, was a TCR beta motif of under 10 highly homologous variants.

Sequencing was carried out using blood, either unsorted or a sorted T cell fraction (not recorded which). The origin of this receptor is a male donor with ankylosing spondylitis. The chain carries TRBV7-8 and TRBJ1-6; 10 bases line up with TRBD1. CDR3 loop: CASSSRDRGSNSPLHF. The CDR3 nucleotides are TGTGCCAGCAGCTCCCGGGACAGGGGCAGTAATTCACCCCTCCACTTT.